These 10 T cell receptor beta chains were sequenced from one sample in a study of immune heterogeneity within non-small cell lung tumors. Multiplex PCR employing 32 V and 13 J primers generated amplicons of the TCR beta CDR3. TCRdb called the multiplex PCR reads again in MiXCR, with one record for every CDR3 protein. Found here are fewer than 14,000 distinct CDR3 sequences, approximately 31% of them singletons; the top ten hold roughly 23%. The authors used about 600 ng of bulk tumor genomic DNA per sample as template. Each primary tumor yielded several biopsies, collected far apart from one another at surgery. Enrolled individuals presented with untreated, newly diagnosed non-small cell lung cancer and received curative surgery. The sequenced sample was lung tumor tissue. The receptors originated from a woman aged 50 to 65 with non-small cell lung cancer.

Many counts were recorded for this clonotype. V and J are TRBV7-8 and TRBJ2-7; D is perhaps TRBD1 or TRBD2 (5 bases each). Germline V gene lookup returns CDR1 SGHVS and CDR2 FQNEAQ. CDR3 size: 13 residues. V was trimmed by 4 bases and J by 3 bases, leaving 10 bases between them. As DNA, the CDR3 is TGTGCCAGCAGCTGGAGGACATTCTACGAGCAGTACTTC. This encodes CASSWRTFYEQYF.

A single count supports this clonotype. The germline gene is not matched at one end of the junction; a read error may be the cause. V and J are TRBV20-1 and TRBJ2-3; D not resolved. Germline V gives CDR1 DFQATT, CDR2 SNEGSKA (reference sequence). This CDR3 is built from 14 residues. The CDR3 bases are TGCAGGGCTAGTATAGGCTTGAGTGGAGAGACGCAGTATTTT. Protein: CRASIGLSGETQYF.

To note about this clonotype: This may be a read error, as it is one base from a much larger clone. The chain joins TRBV5-8 to TRBJ2-1, with 8 bases lining up with TRBD2. The CDR3 consists of 14 residues. After removal of 4 bases from V and 14 bases from J, the junction contained 14 bases not matched to a gene. Germline assignment: CDR1 SGHTS and CDR2 YDEGEE. CDR3 in amino acids: CASSRLATEGWEFF. For the CDR3, the DNA is TGTGCCAGCAGCCGACTAGCGACTGAGGGTTGGGAGTTCTTC.

Comments on this clonotype: A much larger clone sits a single nucleotide away, making a read error possible. The chain uses TRBV6-2 or TRBV6-3 and TRBJ2-2, with D perhaps matching TRBD1 (5 bases). In germline, CDR1 is MNHEY, CDR2 SVGEGT. Trimming shortened V by 2 bases and J by 4 bases, and 8 bases separated the two germline ends. The CDR3 runs to 14 residues. In DNA form, the CDR3 reads TGTGCCAGCAGTTACCAGGGTCGCACCGGGGAGCTGTTTTTT. Translating it yields CASSYQGRTGELFF.

The table lists this clonotype with a count of one. This may be a read error, as it is one base from a much larger clone. The chain has TRBV19 and TRBJ1-2; tentative D call: TRBD1 (6 bases). The CDR3 extends over 15 amino acids. The V gene lost 2 bases and the J gene lost 2 bases, with 12 bases spanning the gap. CDR1 LNHDA and CDR2 SQIVND come from the germline V gene (reference sequence). DNA for the CDR3: TGTGCCAGTAGTATACAGGGGAGAGCCAACTATGGCTACACCTTC. Its translation: CASSIQGRANYGYTF.

Notes on this clonotype: This sequence may be a read error, since a much larger clone differs from it by one base. The chain carries TRBV18 and TRBJ1-5; D unresolved. V shed 5 bases and J shed 6 bases, with 8 bases lying between them. Germline V gives CDR1 KGHSH, CDR2 LQKENI. The CDR3 extends over 12 amino acids. CDR3 residues: CASSADGQPQHF. The CDR3 bases are TGTGCCAGCTCAGCCGATGGTCAGCCCCAGCATTTT.

The V and J genes are TRBV19 and TRBJ2-1, with 9 bases that match TRBD2. The length of the CDR3 is 15 residues. Germline trimming cut 5 bases from V and 4 bases from J; bases unmatched to any gene: 6. CDR1 LNHDA and CDR2 SQIVND come from the germline V gene (reference sequence). The CDR3 loop reads CASSLKLAGYNEQFF. CDR3 DNA sequence: TGTGCCAGTAGTTTAAAGCTAGCGGGGTACAATGAGCAGTTCTTC.

About this clonotype: Just one base apart from a much larger clone, this may be a read error. This sequence joins TRBV6-5 and TRBJ2-7, with D possibly being TRBD1 (7 bases). Germline V gene data show CDR1 as MNHEY and CDR2 as SVGAGI. The CDR3 is 14 residues long. CDR3 residues: CASIYGGGSHEQYF. CDR3 DNA sequence: TGTGCCAGCATTTACGGAGGGGGCTCCCACGAGCAGTACTTC.

This clonotype was detected ten times or more. The rearrangement uses TRBV20-1 and TRBJ2-1; TRBD2 matches 12 bases. The V and J ends lost 4 bases and 7 bases, in that order; junction bases with no gene match: 8. Per germline, CDR1 DFQATT and CDR2 SNEGSKA (reference sequence). There are 15 residues in the CDR3. CDR3 in amino acids: CSATTSGSKRNEQFF. CDR3 DNA sequence: TGCAGTGCTACGACTAGCGGGAGTAAGAGGAATGAGCAGTTCTTC.

There are a few counts of this clonotype. V is TRBV10-3 and J is TRBJ2-1; 7 nucleotides line up with TRBD2. With 0 bases clipped from V and 7 bases from J, the junction kept 6 bases outside the gene matches. This CDR3 has 15 amino acids. The germline CDR1 and CDR2 sequences are ENHRY and SYGVKD. CDR3 coding DNA: TGTGCCATCAGTGAGTCGATGCTAGCGGAAAATGAGCAGTTCTTC. Amino acid sequence: CAISESMLAENEQFF.